The entry below gives a single TCR beta chain sequence along with its context. The entry originates in a study of blood T cell repertoires in COVID-19. Looking at the study overall: The United States, Italy and Spain were the sources of the acute and convalescent COVID-19 samples. The analysed material was cDNA or gDNA that came from T cells, B-cell-depleted T cells, or PBMCs.

The length of the CDR3 is 12 residues. Germline CDR1 SNHLY, CDR2 FYNNEI. The ends were cut back, 4 bases at V and 5 bases at J, with 8 bases in the middle. Authors' analysis steps: For nucleated cells, counts were estimated from reference gene primer amplification. Profiling relied on immunoSEQ multiplex PCR, and the TCRdb table lists in-frame clones only, not all of them. The V and J calls and clone size were taken over from that table, and D and trimming were inferred from the DNA. The sample carries some 80,000 clones, about nine tenths recorded once. Sequenced sample: peripheral blood. This clonotype was obtained from a human donor in a cohort sampled during active COVID-19. V and J are TRBV2 and TRBJ2-5; D might be TRBD1 (5 bases). The CDR3 DNA reads TGTGCCAGCAGTGCGTACAGGGAGACCCAGTACTTC. Translation gives CASSAYRETQYF.